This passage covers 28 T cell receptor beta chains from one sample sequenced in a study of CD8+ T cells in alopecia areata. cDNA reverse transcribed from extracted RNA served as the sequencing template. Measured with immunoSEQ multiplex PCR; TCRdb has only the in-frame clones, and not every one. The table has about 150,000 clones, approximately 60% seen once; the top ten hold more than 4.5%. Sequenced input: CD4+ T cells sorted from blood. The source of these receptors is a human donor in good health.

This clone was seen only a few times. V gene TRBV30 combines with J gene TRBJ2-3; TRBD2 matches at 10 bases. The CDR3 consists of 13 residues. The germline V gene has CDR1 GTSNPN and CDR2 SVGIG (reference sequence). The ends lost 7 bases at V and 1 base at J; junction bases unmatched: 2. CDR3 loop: CALSGRGTDTQYF. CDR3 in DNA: TGTGCCTTGAGCGGGAGGGGCACAGATACGCAGTATTTT. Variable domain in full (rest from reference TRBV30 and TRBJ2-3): SQTIHQWPATLVQPVGSPLSLECTVEGTSNPNLYWYRQAAGRGLQLLFYSVGIGQISSEVPQNLSASRPQDRQFILSSKKLLLSDSGFYLCALSGRGTDTQYFGPGTRLTVL.

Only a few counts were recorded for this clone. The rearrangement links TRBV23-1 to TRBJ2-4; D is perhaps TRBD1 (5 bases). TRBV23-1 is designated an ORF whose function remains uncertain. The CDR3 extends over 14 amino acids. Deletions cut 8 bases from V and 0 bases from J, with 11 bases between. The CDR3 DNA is TGCGCCAGCCCCAGGGCCCTAGCCAAAAACATTCAGTACTTC. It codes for CASPRALAKNIQYF.

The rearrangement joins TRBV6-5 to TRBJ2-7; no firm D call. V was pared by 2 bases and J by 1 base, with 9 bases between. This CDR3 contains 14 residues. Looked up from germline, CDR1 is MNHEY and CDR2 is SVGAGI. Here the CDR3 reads CASSYERLSYEQYF. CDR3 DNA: TGTGCCAGCAGTTACGAACGCCTTTCCTACGAGCAGTACTTC.

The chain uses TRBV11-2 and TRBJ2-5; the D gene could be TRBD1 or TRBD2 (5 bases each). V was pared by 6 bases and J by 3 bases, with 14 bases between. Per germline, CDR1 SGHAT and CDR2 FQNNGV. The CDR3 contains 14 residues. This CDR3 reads CASSQKRGEETQYF. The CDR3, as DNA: TGTGCCAGCAGTCAAAAAAGGGGAGAAGAGACCCAGTACTTC.

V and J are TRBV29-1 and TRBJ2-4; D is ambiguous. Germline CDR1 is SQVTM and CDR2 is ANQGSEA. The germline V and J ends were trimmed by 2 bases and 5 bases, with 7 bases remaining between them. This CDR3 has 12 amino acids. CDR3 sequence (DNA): TGCAGCGTTGAATTTGGGCAAAACATTCAGTACTTC. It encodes CSVEFGQNIQYF.

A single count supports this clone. The CDR3 sequence is CASSSPTSRYF. DNA of the CDR3: TGTGCCAGCAGTTCCCCAACCTCACGGTACTTC. V is TRBV28 and J is TRBJ2-7; D is undetermined. The germline V gene encodes CDR1 MDHEN and CDR2 SYDVKM. Trimming pared 4 bases from V and 12 bases from J, leaving 13 bases between. This CDR3 contains 11 residues.

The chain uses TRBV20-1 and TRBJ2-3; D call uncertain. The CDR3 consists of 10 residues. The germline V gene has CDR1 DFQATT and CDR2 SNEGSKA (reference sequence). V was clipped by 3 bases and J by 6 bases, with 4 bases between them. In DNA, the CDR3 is TGCAGTGCTAGCCTCGATACGCAGTATTTT. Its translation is CSASLDTQYF.

CDR3 in amino acids: CAWNDPVNTEAFF. CDR3 DNA sequence: TGTGCCTGGAACGATCCAGTGAACACTGAAGCTTTCTTT. V usage is TRBV30 and J usage is TRBJ1-1; D call uncertain. The CDR3 consists of 13 residues. V was trimmed by 4 bases and J by 0 bases, leaving 9 bases between them. Germline V lookup: CDR1 GTSNPN, CDR2 SVGIG (reference sequence). The full variable domain, its missing parts supplied by reference TRBV30 and TRBJ1-1, is SQTIHQWPATLVQPVGSPLSLECTVEGTSNPNLYWYRQAAGRGLQLLFYSVGIGQISSEVPQNLSASRPQDRQFILSSKKLLLSDSGFYLCAWNDPVNTEAFFGQGTRLTVV.

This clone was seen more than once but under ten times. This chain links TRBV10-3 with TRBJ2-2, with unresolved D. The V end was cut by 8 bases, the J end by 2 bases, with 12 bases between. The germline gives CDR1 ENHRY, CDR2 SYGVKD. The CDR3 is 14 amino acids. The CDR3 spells CAIQRVQNTGELFF. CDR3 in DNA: TGTGCCATCCAAAGGGTCCAAAACACCGGGGAGCTGTTTTTT.

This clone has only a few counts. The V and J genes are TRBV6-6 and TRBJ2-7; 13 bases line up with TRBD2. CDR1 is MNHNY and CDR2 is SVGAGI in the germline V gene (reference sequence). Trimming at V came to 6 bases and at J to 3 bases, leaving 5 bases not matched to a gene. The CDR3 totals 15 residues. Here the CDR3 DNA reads TGTGCCAGCAGGGAAACTAGCGGGAGGGGCTACGAGCAGTACTTC. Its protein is CASRETSGRGYEQYF.

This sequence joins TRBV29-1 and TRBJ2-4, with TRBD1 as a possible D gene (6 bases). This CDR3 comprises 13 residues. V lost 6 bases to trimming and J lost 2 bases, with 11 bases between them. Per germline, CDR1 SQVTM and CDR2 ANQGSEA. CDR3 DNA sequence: TGCAGCGTAGCAACAGGGACCAAAAACATTCAGTACTTC. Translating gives CSVATGTKNIQYF.

Written as DNA, the CDR3 is TGTGCCATCAGTGACGAAAGTGTGGGGACCCAGTACTTC. This sequence encodes CAISDESVGTQYF. The chain links TRBV10-3 to TRBJ2-5; D ambiguous. The germline gives CDR1 ENHRY, CDR2 SYGVKD. The CDR3 sequence is 13 residues long. The V gene lost 3 bases and the J gene lost 7 bases, with 12 bases spanning the gap.

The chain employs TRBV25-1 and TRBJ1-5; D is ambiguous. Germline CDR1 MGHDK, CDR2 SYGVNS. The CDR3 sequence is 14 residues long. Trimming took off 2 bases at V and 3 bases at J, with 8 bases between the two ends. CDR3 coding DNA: TGTGCCAGCAGTGAACCCGGGAACAATCAGCCCCAGCATTTT. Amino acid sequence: CASSEPGNNQPQHF. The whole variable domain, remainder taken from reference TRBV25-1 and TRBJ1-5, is EADIYQTPRYLVIGTGKKITLECSQTMGHDKMYWYQQDPGMELHLIHYSYGVNSTEKGDLSSESTVSRIRTEHFPLTLESARPSHTSQYLCASSEPGNNQPQHFGDGTRLSIL.

The CDR3 here is CASSYGSPPAETQYF. The CDR3 DNA reads TGTGCCAGCAGTTACGGGAGTCCCCCTGCCGAGACCCAGTACTTC. This sequence joins TRBV6-5 and TRBJ2-5; tentatively, D is TRBD2 (5 bases). The length of the CDR3 is 15 residues. CDR1 and CDR2 from the germline V gene are MNHEY and SVGAGI. Trimming took off 2 bases at V and 5 bases at J, with 15 bases between the two ends.

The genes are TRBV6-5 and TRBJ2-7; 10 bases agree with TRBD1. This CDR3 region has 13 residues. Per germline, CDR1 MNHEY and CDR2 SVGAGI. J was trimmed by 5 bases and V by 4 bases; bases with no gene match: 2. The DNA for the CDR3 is TGTGCCAGCAGTTGGGACAGGGGCAACGAGCAGTACTTC. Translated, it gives CASSWDRGNEQYF.

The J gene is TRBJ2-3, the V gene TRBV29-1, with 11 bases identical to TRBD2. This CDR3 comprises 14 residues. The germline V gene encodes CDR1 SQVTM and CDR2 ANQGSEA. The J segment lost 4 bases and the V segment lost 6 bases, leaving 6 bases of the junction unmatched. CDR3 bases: TGCAGCGTCGTACTAGCGGGAGAGTCAGATACGCAGTATTTT. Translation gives CSVVLAGESDTQYF.

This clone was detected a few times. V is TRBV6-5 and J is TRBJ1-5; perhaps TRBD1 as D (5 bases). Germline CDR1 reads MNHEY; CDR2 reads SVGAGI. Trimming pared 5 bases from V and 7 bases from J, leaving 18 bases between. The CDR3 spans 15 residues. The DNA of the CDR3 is TGTGCCAGCAGTCCCTCGGGAGGGGTGCGGCAGCCCCAGCATTTT. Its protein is CASSPSGGVRQPQHF.

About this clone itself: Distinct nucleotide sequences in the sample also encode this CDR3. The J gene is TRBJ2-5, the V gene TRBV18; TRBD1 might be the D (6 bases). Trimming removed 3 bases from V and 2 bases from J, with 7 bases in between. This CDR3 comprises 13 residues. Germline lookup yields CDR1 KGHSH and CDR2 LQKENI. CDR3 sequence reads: CASSPGQQETQYF. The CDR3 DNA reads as TGTGCCAGCTCACCCGGACAGCAAGAGACCCAGTACTTC.

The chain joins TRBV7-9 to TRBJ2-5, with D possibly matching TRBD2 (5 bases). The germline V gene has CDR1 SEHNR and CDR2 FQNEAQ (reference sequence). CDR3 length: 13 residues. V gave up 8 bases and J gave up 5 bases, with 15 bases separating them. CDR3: CASCEGALETQYF. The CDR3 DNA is TGTGCCAGCTGTGAGGGAGCTTTGGAGACCCAGTACTTC.

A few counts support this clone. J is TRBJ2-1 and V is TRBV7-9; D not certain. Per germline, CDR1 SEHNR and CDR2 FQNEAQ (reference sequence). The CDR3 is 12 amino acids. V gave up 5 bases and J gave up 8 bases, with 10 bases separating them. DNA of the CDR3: TGTGCCAGCAGCCCCCCTTCGGATGAGCAGTTCTTC. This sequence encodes CASSPPSDEQFF.

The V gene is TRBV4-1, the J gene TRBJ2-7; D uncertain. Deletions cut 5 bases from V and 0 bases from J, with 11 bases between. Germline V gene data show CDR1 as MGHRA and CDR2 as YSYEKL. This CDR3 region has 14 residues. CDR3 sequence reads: CASSNPLASYEQYF. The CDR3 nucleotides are TGCGCCAGCAGCAACCCTTTAGCCTCCTACGAGCAGTACTTC.

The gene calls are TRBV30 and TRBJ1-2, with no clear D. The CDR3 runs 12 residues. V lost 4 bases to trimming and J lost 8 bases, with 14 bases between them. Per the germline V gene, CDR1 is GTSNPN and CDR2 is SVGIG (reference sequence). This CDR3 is CAWTKGHTGYTF. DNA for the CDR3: TGTGCCTGGACGAAAGGGCACACGGGCTACACCTTC.

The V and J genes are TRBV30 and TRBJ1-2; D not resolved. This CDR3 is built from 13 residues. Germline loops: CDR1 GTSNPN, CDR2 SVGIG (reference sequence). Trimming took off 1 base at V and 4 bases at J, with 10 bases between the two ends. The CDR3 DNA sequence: TGTGCCTGGAGTGCCCGTTTAGGCTATGGCTACACCTTC. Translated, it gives CAWSARLGYGYTF. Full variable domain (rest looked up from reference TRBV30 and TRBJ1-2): SQTIHQWPATLVQPVGSPLSLECTVEGTSNPNLYWYRQAAGRGLQLLFYSVGIGQISSEVPQNLSASRPQDRQFILSSKKLLLSDSGFYLCAWSARLGYGYTFGSGTRLTVV.

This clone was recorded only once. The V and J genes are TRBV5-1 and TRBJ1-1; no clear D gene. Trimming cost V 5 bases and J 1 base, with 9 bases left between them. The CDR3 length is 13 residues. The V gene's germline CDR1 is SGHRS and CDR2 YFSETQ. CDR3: CASSSKQNTEAFF. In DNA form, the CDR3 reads TGCGCCAGCAGTTCGAAGCAGAACACTGAAGCTTTCTTT.

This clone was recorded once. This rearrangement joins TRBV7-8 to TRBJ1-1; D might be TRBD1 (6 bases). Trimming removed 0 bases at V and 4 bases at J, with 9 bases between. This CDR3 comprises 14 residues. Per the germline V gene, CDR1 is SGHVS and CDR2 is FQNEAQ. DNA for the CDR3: TGTGCCAGCAGCTTAGCAGGGGGGAGCACTGAAGCTTTCTTT. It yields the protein CASSLAGGSTEAFF.

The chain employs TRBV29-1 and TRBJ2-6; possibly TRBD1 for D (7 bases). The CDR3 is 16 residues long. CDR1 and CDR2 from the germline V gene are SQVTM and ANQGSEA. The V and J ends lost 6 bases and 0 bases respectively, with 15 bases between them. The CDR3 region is CSVVHRGGSGANVLTF. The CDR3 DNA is TGCAGCGTCGTACACAGGGGAGGCTCTGGGGCCAACGTCCTGACTTTC.

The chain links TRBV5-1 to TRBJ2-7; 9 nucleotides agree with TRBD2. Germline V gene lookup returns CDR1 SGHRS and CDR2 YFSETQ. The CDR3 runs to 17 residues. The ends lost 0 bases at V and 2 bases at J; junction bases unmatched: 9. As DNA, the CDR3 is TGCGCCAGCAGCTTGGTAGGCGGGAGGGCCCTCCCCTACGAGCAGTACTTC. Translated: CASSLVGGRALPYEQYF.

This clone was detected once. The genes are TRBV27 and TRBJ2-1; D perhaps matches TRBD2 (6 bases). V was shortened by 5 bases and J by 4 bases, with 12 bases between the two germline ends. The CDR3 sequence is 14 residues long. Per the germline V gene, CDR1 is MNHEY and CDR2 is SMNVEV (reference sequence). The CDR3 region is CASSPGTFYNEQFF. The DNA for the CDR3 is TGTGCCAGCAGTCCGGGGACTTTTTACAATGAGCAGTTCTTC.